These T cell receptor beta chains were read from a single sample in a study of OX40 agonist ivuxolimab in advanced cancers. Sequenced by immunoSEQ multiplex PCR; TCRdb stores in-frame clones only, minus some. The sample records around 70,000 clones, around 86% being singletons. The source material was CD4+ or CD8+ T cells sorted from blood, sampled in a trial of the OX40 agonist ivuxolimab. Receptor source: an adult with an advanced solid tumor such as melanoma, head and neck, liver or kidney cancer. CDR3s include the opening cysteine and the closing phenylalanine or tryptophan. D genes are given only for firm matches. Rows may omit the clone size; those that give it use once, few, many or a size class.

j_call d_call clone_size v_call cdr3_aa cdr3_nt
TRBJ2-1 TRBD2 . TRBV18 CASAGTSGNEQFF TGTGCCAGCGCGGGGACTAGCGGGAATGAGCAGTTCTTC
TRBJ1-2 TRBD1 . TRBV10-3 CAIRATTGEIYGYTF TGTGCCATCAGGGCTACGACAGGGGAAATCTATGGCTACACCTTC
TRBJ2-7 . . TRBV14 CASSHPPGAFEQYF TGTGCCAGCAGCCACCCCCCGGGAGCGTTCGAGCAGTACTTC
TRBJ2-4 . . TRBV23-1 CASSHWVLLGTLAKNIQYF TGCGCCAGCAGTCACTGGGTCCTTCTTGGGACACTAGCCAAAAACATTCAGTACTTC
TRBJ2-7 . once TRBV15 CATSREGGGRHEQYF TGTGCCACCAGCAGAGAGGGCGGGGGCCGGCACGAGCAGTACTTC
TRBJ1-2 . once TRBV19 CASSIGLGTPNNYGYTF TGTGCCAGTAGTATAGGACTCGGGACACCGAATAACTATGGCTACACCTTC
TRBJ2-7 . . TRBV5-1 CASSFSWDMSSYEQYF TGCGCCAGCAGCTTTAGTTGGGACATGAGCTCCTACGAGCAGTACTTC
TRBJ2-1 TRBD1 . TRBV7-3 CASSSTRTGNEQFF TGTGCCAGCAGCTCAACGAGGACAGGTAATGAGCAGTTCTTC
TRBJ2-5 . . TRBV7-2 CASSLARRSRGQETQYF TGTGCCAGCAGCTTAGCCCGCAGGAGCAGGGGCCAAGAGACCCAGTACTTC
TRBJ2-7 . . TRBV9 CASSVGIAAEQYF TGTGCCAGCAGCGTAGGCATAGCCGCCGAGCAGTACTTC
TRBJ2-7 . . TRBV7-3 CASSLALSQGNEQYF TGTGCCAGCAGCTTAGCGTTGAGCCAGGGGAATGAGCAGTACTTC
TRBJ1-5 . . TRBV19 CASTPTQGRQPQHF TGTGCCAGTACTCCAACGCAGGGCAGACAGCCCCAGCATTTT
TRBJ1-5 TRBD1 . TRBV18 CASSGTGGISNQPQHF TGTGCCAGCTCCGGGACAGGGGGCATTAGCAATCAGCCCCAGCATTTT
TRBJ1-6 . . TRBV25-1 CASSEAGGTYNSPLHF TGTGCCAGCAGTGAAGCTGGTGGCACCTATAATTCACCCCTCCACTTT
TRBJ1-1 . . TRBV25-1 CASSDRRNTEAFF TGTGCCAGCAGTGACCGTCGGAACACTGAAGCTTTCTTT
TRBJ2-1 TRBD2 . TRBV11-2 CASSLLGGSFNEQFF TGTGCCAGCAGCTTACTTGGCGGGAGTTTCAATGAGCAGTTCTTC
TRBJ2-7 . . TRBV11-3 CASSLVPGNEQYF TGTGCCAGCAGCTTAGTGCCGGGAAACGAGCAGTACTTC
TRBJ1-1 . few TRBV27 CASRPRRMNTEAFF TGTGCCAGCAGGCCTCGCCGGATGAACACTGAAGCTTTCTTT
TRBJ2-4 . . TRBV5-6 CASSLEVGANIQYF TGTGCCAGCAGCTTGGAAGTAGGGGCAAACATTCAGTACTTC
TRBJ1-1 . . TRBV5-6 CASSPVTGLGGNTEAFF TGTGCCAGCAGCCCCGTTACAGGGTTGGGAGGCAACACTGAAGCTTTCTTT
TRBJ2-7 TRBD2 . TRBV2 CASRTGLAGDEQYF TGTGCCAGCAGGACCGGACTAGCGGGAGATGAGCAGTACTTC
TRBJ1-2 TRBD1 . TRBV5-1 CASSRGQGEGYTF TGCGCCAGCAGCCGCGGACAGGGGGAGGGCTACACCTTC
TRBJ2-3 TRBD2 . TRBV5-4 CASSRTSGRSSTDTQYF TGTGCCAGCAGCCGGACTAGCGGGAGGTCCAGCACAGATACGCAGTATTTT
TRBJ1-1 . . TRBV28 CASRSVNTEAFF TGTGCCAGCAGATCCGTTAACACTGAAGCTTTCTTT
TRBJ1-1 TRBD1 . TRBV28 CASSSTGYQNTEAFF TGTGCCAGCAGTTCGACAGGGTACCAGAACACTGAAGCTTTCTTT
TRBJ2-5 . once TRBV21-1 CASIRAETQYF TGTGCCAGCATCCGGGCGGAGACCCAGTACTTC
TRBJ1-4 . . TRBV19 CASSFDTSGVSNEKLFF TGTGCCAGTAGTTTCGACACCTCCGGGGTTTCTAATGAAAAACTGTTTTTT
TRBJ2-2 TRBD2 . TRBV7-8 CASSLTSGRVIGELFF TGTGCCAGCAGCTTGACTAGCGGGAGAGTTATCGGGGAGCTGTTTTTT
TRBJ1-5 . . TRBV29-1 CSVVLLEGSGNQPQHF TGCAGCGTTGTTTTGTTGGAGGGGTCGGGCAATCAGCCCCAGCATTTT
TRBJ2-3 TRBD2 . TRBV11-2 CASSLLAGGTDTQYF TGTGCCAGCAGCCTACTAGCGGGAGGTACAGATACGCAGTATTTT
TRBJ1-5 . . TRBV30 CAWSVQWCKPQHF TGTGCCTGGAGTGTACAGTGGTGCAAGCCCCAGCATTTT
TRBJ1-4 . . TRBV6-5 CASSRSDWGKLFF TGTGCCAGCAGCAGATCAGACTGGGGGAAACTGTTTTTT
TRBJ2-1 TRBD1 once TRBV7-8 CASSLGQGVFDNEQFF TGTGCCAGCAGCTTGGGACAGGGGGTTTTCGACAATGAGCAGTTCTTC
TRBJ2-1 TRBD2 . TRBV2 CASSRLAGEDNEQFF TGTGCCAGCAGTAGGCTAGCGGGAGAAGACAATGAGCAGTTCTTC
TRBJ1-5 . . TRBV19 CASSINRGNQPQHF TGTGCCAGTAGTATCAATCGCGGGAATCAGCCCCAGCATTTT
TRBJ2-7 . . TRBV29-1 CSVVNYEQYF TGCAGCGTTGTTAACTACGAGCAGTACTTC
TRBJ2-7 TRBD1 many TRBV11-3 CASSLVLTGARDYEQYF TGTGCCAGCAGCTTAGTGCTCACAGGGGCCAGAGACTACGAGCAGTACTTC
TRBJ2-3 . . TRBV7-6 CASRVTPSTDTQYF TGTGCCAGCAGAGTTACCCCTAGCACAGATACGCAGTATTTT
TRBJ2-1 TRBD2 . TRBV10-1 CASSEGGTSGHEPYNEQFF TGCGCCAGCAGTGAGGGGGGGACTAGCGGGCATGAACCGTACAATGAGCAGTTCTTC
TRBJ2-1 TRBD2 . TRBV5-1 CASSLAGTTSNEQFF TGCGCCAGCAGCTTGGCTGGGACTACCTCCAATGAGCAGTTCTTC
TRBJ2-1 TRBD2 . TRBV7-2 CASREGLAGGAEQFF TGTGCCAGCAGAGAAGGACTAGCGGGAGGTGCTGAGCAGTTCTTC
TRBJ2-7 . . TRBV10-3 CAISDLAGQSYEQYF TGTGCCATCAGTGATTTGGCGGGTCAGTCCTACGAGCAGTACTTC
TRBJ1-5 TRBD1 once TRBV7-8 CASSPRGQLNQPQHF TGTGCCAGCAGCCCAAGGGGGCAGCTCAATCAGCCCCAGCATTTT
TRBJ2-3 . . TRBV4-1 CASSQLRGRGTRGTDTQYF TGCGCCAGCAGCCAACTTCGGGGCCGGGGGACTCGGGGCACAGATACGCAGTATTTT
TRBJ1-3 . . TRBV6-1 CASSERGSLEDTIYF TGTGCCAGCAGTGAAAGAGGGTCGTTGGAGGACACCATATATTTT
TRBJ1-2 . . TRBV10-3 CAISESTVNYGYTF TGTGCCATCAGTGAGTCTACGGTTAACTATGGCTACACCTTC
TRBJ2-7 TRBD2 . TRBV11-2 CASSEPAGTSGYEQYF TGTGCCAGCAGCGAACCTGCCGGGACTAGCGGCTACGAGCAGTACTTC
TRBJ2-2 . . TRBV7-6 CASSPTGSNTGELFF TGTGCCAGCAGCCCCACTGGGTCGAACACCGGGGAGCTGTTTTTT
TRBJ2-2 . . TRBV14 CASSQVRGPPGELFF TGTGCCAGCAGCCAAGTCAGGGGTCCCCCCGGGGAGCTGTTTTTT
TRBJ2-7 . few TRBV7-2 CASSLGGTPSEQYF TGTGCCAGCAGCTTAGGTGGGACCCCTAGTGAGCAGTACTTC
TRBJ2-5 . . TRBV6-5 CASSPPGRQETQYF TGTGCCAGCAGCCCCCCCGGGCGGCAAGAGACCCAGTACTTC
TRBJ1-3 TRBD1 . TRBV28 CASSFRGLGNTIYF TGTGCCAGCAGTTTCAGGGGGCTGGGAAACACCATATATTTT
TRBJ2-3 TRBD1 . TRBV19 CASRKQGAGTDTQYF TGTGCCAGTAGGAAACAGGGGGCTGGCACAGATACGCAGTATTTT
TRBJ2-3 . . TRBV9 CASSDPADNGQDTQYF TGTGCCAGCAGTGACCCGGCTGATAATGGTCAAGATACGCAGTATTTT